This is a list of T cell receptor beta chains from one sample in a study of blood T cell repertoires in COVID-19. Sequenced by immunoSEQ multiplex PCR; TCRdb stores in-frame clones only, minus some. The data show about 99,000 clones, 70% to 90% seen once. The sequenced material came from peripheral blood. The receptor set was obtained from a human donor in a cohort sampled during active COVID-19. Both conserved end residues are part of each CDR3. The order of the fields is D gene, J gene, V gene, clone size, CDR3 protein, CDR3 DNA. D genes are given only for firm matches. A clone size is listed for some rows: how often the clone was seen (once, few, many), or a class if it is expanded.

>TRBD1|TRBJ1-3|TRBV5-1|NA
CASSLGQGDTIYF
TGCGCCAGCAGCCTGGGACAGGGGGACACCATATATTTT
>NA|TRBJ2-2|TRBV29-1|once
CSVEGQGYTGELFF
TGCAGCGTTGAAGGGCAGGGATACACCGGGGAGCTGTTTTTT
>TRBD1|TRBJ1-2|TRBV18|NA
CASSPFQPGTDAYGYTF
TGTGCCAGCTCGCCATTTCAACCTGGGACAGATGCCTATGGCTACACCTTC
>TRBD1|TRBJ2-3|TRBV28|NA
CASSFKGDRGRDTQYF
TGTGCCAGCAGTTTTAAAGGGGACAGGGGTCGAGATACGCAGTATTTT
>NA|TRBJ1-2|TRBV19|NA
CASSIDLAGIQSTGYTF
TGTGCCAGTAGTATAGATCTTGCAGGGATTCAAAGTACAGGCTACACCTTC
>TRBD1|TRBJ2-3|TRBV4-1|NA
CASSQRAFEQGASTDTQYF
TGCGCCAGCAGCCAGAGGGCTTTTGAACAGGGGGCTAGCACAGATACGCAGTATTTT
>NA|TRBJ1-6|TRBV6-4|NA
CASRATTGSPLHF
TGTGCCAGCCGCGCTACGACGGGGTCACCCCTCCACTTT
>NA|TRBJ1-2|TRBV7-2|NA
CASSYDSTGGYGYTF
TGTGCCAGCAGCTACGACTCGACAGGAGGTTATGGCTACACCTTC
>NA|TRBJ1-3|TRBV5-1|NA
CASSLVPVSISGNTIYF
TGCGCCAGCAGCTTGGTTCCGGTTTCAATCTCTGGAAACACCATATATTTT
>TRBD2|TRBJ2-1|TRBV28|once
CASSFVVASGQFF
TGTGCCAGCAGTTTCGTGGTGGCTAGCGGGCAGTTCTTC
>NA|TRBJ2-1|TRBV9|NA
CASSVEGWESSYNEQFF
TGTGCCAGCAGCGTAGAAGGCTGGGAGAGCTCCTACAATGAGCAGTTCTTC
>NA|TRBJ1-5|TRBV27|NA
CASSLTRDQPQHF
TGTGCCAGCAGTTTAACCCGGGATCAGCCCCAGCATTTT
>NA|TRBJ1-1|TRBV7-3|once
CASSLTVGGTEAFF
TGTGCCAGCAGCTTAACGGTTGGGGGGACTGAAGCTTTCTTT
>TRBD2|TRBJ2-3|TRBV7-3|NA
CASSLGLAGVTDTQYF
TGTGCCAGCAGCTTGGGGCTAGCGGGAGTGACAGATACGCAGTATTTT
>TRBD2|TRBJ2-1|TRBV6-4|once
CASSDSSSGTYNEQFF
TGTGCCAGCAGTGACTCTTCTAGCGGGACATACAATGAGCAGTTCTTC
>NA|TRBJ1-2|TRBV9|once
CASSVDRGRGYTF
TGTGCCAGCAGCGTAGATCGGGGAAGGGGCTACACCTTC
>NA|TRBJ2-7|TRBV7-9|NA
CASSLANREIELRQYF
TGTGCCAGCAGCTTAGCGAACAGGGAGATTGAACTACGGCAGTACTTC
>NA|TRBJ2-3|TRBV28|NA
CASNLRAGRGGTDTQYF
TGTGCCAGCAACCTCCGGGCTGGGCGGGGAGGCACAGATACGCAGTATTTT
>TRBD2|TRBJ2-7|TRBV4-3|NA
CASSQDGTSGVFKQYF
TGCGCCAGCAGCCAAGATGGGACTAGCGGGGTCTTCAAGCAGTACTTC
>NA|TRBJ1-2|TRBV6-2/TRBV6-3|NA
CASSYPGYGYTF
TGTGCCAGCAGTTATCCAGGCTATGGCTACACCTTC
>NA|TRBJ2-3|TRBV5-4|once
CASSLLTDTQYF
TGTGCCAGCAGCTTGCTCACAGATACGCAGTATTTT
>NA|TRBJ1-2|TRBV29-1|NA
CSVEIQAYGYTF
TGCAGCGTTGAGATTCAGGCTTATGGCTACACCTTC
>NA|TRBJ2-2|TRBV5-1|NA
CASSRSADHTGELFF
TGCGCCAGCAGCCGGTCTGCGGATCACACCGGGGAGCTGTTTTTT
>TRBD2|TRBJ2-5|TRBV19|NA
CASSIGASGSGETQYF
TGTGCCAGTAGTATAGGGGCTAGCGGGAGCGGGGAGACCCAGTACTTC
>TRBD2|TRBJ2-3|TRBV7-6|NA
CASSLVGLAGADTQYF
TGTGCCAGCAGCTTAGTAGGTTTAGCGGGAGCCGATACGCAGTATTTT
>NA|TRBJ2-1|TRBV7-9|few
CASSLVQQGRYNEQFF
TGTGCCAGCAGCTTAGTCCAGCAGGGAAGATACAATGAGCAGTTCTTC
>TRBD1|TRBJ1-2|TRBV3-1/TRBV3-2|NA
CASSQVGTGVYGYTF
TGTGCCAGCAGCCAAGTAGGGACAGGGGTCTATGGCTACACCTTC
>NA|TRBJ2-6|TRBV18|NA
CASSPIVGLYSGANVLTF
TGTGCCAGCTCACCGATAGTCGGGTTATACTCTGGGGCCAACGTCCTGACTTTC
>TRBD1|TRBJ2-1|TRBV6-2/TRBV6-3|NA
CASSYSGTGQFF
TGTGCCAGCAGTTACTCCGGGACAGGGCAGTTCTTC
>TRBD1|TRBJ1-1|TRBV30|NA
CAWSVTGDTEAFF
TGTGCCTGGAGTGTGACAGGGGACACTGAAGCTTTCTTT
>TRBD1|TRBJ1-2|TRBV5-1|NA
CASSPDRGQGYTF
TGCGCCAGCTCCCCCGACAGGGGGCAAGGCTACACCTTC
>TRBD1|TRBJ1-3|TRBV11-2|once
CASSITGTGTHTIYF
TGTGCCAGCAGCATCACCGGGACAGGGACCCACACCATATATTTT